A selection of T cell receptor beta chains follows, all from one sample in a study of blood T cells in healthy people across ages. TCRdb reanalysed the 5' RACE reads using MiXCR and keeps one entry per CDR3 protein. The data show 750,000 to 1,000,000 distinct CDR3 sequences, almost 30% seen once. These data also featured in a second study, about T cells of mothers and their children.

Sample: blood. The receptors were sampled from a middle-aged woman in good health. CDR3s include the opening cysteine and the closing phenylalanine or tryptophan. Each record gives: V gene, J gene, clone size, D gene, CDR3 DNA, CDR3 protein. The D gene is left open where the match is weak. Only some rows state a clone size, as once, few, many or a class for expanded clones.

V gene: TRBV28; J gene: TRBJ2-1; clone size: .; D gene: TRBD2; CDR3 DNA: TGTGCCAGCAGAACCCCACTAGCGGGGGGTTACAATGAGCAGTTCTTC; CDR3 protein: CASRTPLAGGYNEQFF
V gene: TRBV7-2; J gene: TRBJ2-6; clone size: .; D gene: .; CDR3 DNA: TGTGCCGGCAGTTTTAGAGGGGGGGGATTTGGGGCCAACGTCCTGACTTTC; CDR3 protein: CAGSFRGGGFGANVLTF
V gene: TRBV5-6; J gene: TRBJ1-5; clone size: few; D gene: TRBD1; CDR3 DNA: TGTGCCAGCAGCTTGTGGACAGGGATTCAGCCCCAGCATTTT; CDR3 protein: CASSLWTGIQPQHF
V gene: TRBV18; J gene: TRBJ2-2; clone size: .; D gene: .; CDR3 DNA: TGTGCCAGCTCACCCAGGGCTCCAGGGACCGGGGAGCTGTTTTTT; CDR3 protein: CASSPRAPGTGELFF
V gene: TRBV7-8; J gene: TRBJ2-7; clone size: many; D gene: .; CDR3 DNA: TGTGCCAGCAGCTTAGATGCCGGACGGCGGTCCTACGAGCAGTACTTC; CDR3 protein: CASSLDAGRRSYEQYF
V gene: TRBV7-9; J gene: TRBJ2-3; clone size: .; D gene: .; CDR3 DNA: TGTGCCAGCAGCTGGGGAGGACTCCCCGGCACAGATACGCAGTATTTT; CDR3 protein: CASSWGGLPGTDTQYF
V gene: TRBV6-5; J gene: TRBJ2-3; clone size: .; D gene: .; CDR3 DNA: TGTGCCAGCAGTTACTCCCCCAACACAGATACGCAGTATTTT; CDR3 protein: CASSYSPNTDTQYF
V gene: TRBV20-1; J gene: TRBJ2-1; clone size: .; D gene: .; CDR3 DNA: TGCAGTGCAGCCCCTTATCGAGGGAATGAAAATGAGCAGTTCTTC; CDR3 protein: CSAAPYRGNENEQFF
V gene: TRBV7-2; J gene: TRBJ2-1; clone size: many; D gene: TRBD2; CDR3 DNA: TGTGCCAGCAGCCATAAGTCCGGGACTAGCACCTACAATGAGCAGTTCTTC; CDR3 protein: CASSHKSGTSTYNEQFF
V gene: TRBV28; J gene: TRBJ1-5; clone size: .; D gene: .; CDR3 DNA: TGTGCCAGCAGTGTCCTAAGAGGGGGACAATATAGCAATCAGCCCCAGCATTTT; CDR3 protein: CASSVLRGGQYSNQPQHF
V gene: TRBV29-1; J gene: TRBJ2-7; clone size: few; D gene: .; CDR3 DNA: TGCAGCGTTGTGAAGGGGTCCTACGAGCAGTACTTC; CDR3 protein: CSVVKGSYEQYF
V gene: TRBV13; J gene: TRBJ2-5; clone size: .; D gene: TRBD1; CDR3 DNA: TGTGCCAGCGGCTCCAGACAGGGATCAGGGGAGCAGTACTTC; CDR3 protein: CASGSRQGSGEQYF
V gene: TRBV7-8; J gene: TRBJ2-5; clone size: .; D gene: TRBD1; CDR3 DNA: TGTGCCAGCAGCTTACAGGGTTCCAGGGGGAGTACAGGAGAGACCCAGTACTTC; CDR3 protein: CASSLQGSRGSTGETQYF
V gene: TRBV7-6; J gene: TRBJ1-1; clone size: few; D gene: .; CDR3 DNA: TGTGCCAGCAGCAATGGGGGGGAGACTGAAGCTTTCTTT; CDR3 protein: CASSNGGETEAFF
V gene: TRBV24-1; J gene: TRBJ2-7; clone size: many; D gene: .; CDR3 DNA: TGTGCCACCACACACGGTGAGGAAACCTACGAGCAGTACTTC; CDR3 protein: CATTHGEETYEQYF
V gene: TRBV27; J gene: TRBJ2-1; clone size: .; D gene: .; CDR3 DNA: TGTGCCAGCAGCCTTGGACTAAAGAGTGAGCAGTTCTTC; CDR3 protein: CASSLGLKSEQFF
V gene: TRBV7-9; J gene: TRBJ2-1; clone size: once; D gene: .; CDR3 DNA: TGTGCCAGCAGCTCTGAGAGTGAGCAGTTCTTC; CDR3 protein: CASSSESEQFF
V gene: TRBV5-4; J gene: TRBJ2-3; clone size: few; D gene: .; CDR3 DNA: TGTGCCAGCAGCTTGGCCTATTCGAGTACAGATACGCAGTATTTT; CDR3 protein: CASSLAYSSTDTQYF
V gene: TRBV29-1; J gene: TRBJ2-7; clone size: many; D gene: .; CDR3 DNA: TGCAGCGTTGGCCCCGGGGCGGGATCTCAGCAGTACTTC; CDR3 protein: CSVGPGAGSQQYF
V gene: TRBV2; J gene: TRBJ2-3; clone size: few; D gene: TRBD2; CDR3 DNA: TGTGCCAGCAGTGGATCGACTAGCGGCACAGATACGCAGTATTTT; CDR3 protein: CASSGSTSGTDTQYF
V gene: TRBV29-1; J gene: TRBJ1-2; clone size: few; D gene: .; CDR3 DNA: TGCAGCGTTGCGGGCCTTCAGCTCGGCTACACCTTC; CDR3 protein: CSVAGLQLGYTF
V gene: TRBV4-2; J gene: TRBJ2-7; clone size: many; D gene: TRBD1; CDR3 DNA: TGTGCCAGCAGCCCCTCTCGGACAGGGGCCTACGAGCAGTACTTC; CDR3 protein: CASSPSRTGAYEQYF
V gene: TRBV7-2; J gene: TRBJ2-3; clone size: many; D gene: TRBD1; CDR3 DNA: TGTGCCAGCAGGAGGCAGGGACAGGGGTCGGATACGCAGTATTTT; CDR3 protein: CASRRQGQGSDTQYF
V gene: TRBV10-3; J gene: TRBJ1-2; clone size: few; D gene: .; CDR3 DNA: TGTGCCATCAGTGAGTCGGACAGTGGATATGGCTACACCTTC; CDR3 protein: CAISESDSGYGYTF
V gene: TRBV6-1; J gene: TRBJ2-2; clone size: few; D gene: TRBD2; CDR3 DNA: TGTGCCAGCAGGGGACTAGCGGGGGGCCGAAACACCGGGGAGCTGTTTTTT; CDR3 protein: CASRGLAGGRNTGELFF
V gene: TRBV5-1; J gene: TRBJ2-1; clone size: .; D gene: TRBD1; CDR3 DNA: TGCGCCAGCAGCCAAGAGGGACAGAAGAATGAGCAGTTCTTC; CDR3 protein: CASSQEGQKNEQFF
V gene: TRBV12-3/TRBV12-4; J gene: TRBJ1-5; clone size: .; D gene: .; CDR3 DNA: TGTGCCAGCAGTTTACGGCAGAGAGATCAGCCCCAGCATTTT; CDR3 protein: CASSLRQRDQPQHF
V gene: TRBV20-1; J gene: TRBJ1-5; clone size: .; D gene: .; CDR3 DNA: TGCAGTGCTCCCTTAGCTGGAAATAGCAATCAGCCCCAGCATTTT; CDR3 protein: CSAPLAGNSNQPQHF
V gene: TRBV28; J gene: TRBJ1-5; clone size: .; D gene: .; CDR3 DNA: TGTGCCAGCAGTCCCGGGGGGTTAAAGGGCCAGCATTTT; CDR3 protein: CASSPGGLKGQHF
V gene: TRBV3-1; J gene: TRBJ1-4; clone size: .; D gene: .; CDR3 DNA: TGTGCCAGCAGCCAAGTCGGCACGATTGAGGAAAAACTGTTTTTT; CDR3 protein: CASSQVGTIEEKLFF
V gene: TRBV6-2/TRBV6-3; J gene: TRBJ2-7; clone size: few; D gene: .; CDR3 DNA: TGTGCCAGCAGGGCAGATTCAACCTACGAGCAGTACTTC; CDR3 protein: CASRADSTYEQYF
V gene: TRBV11-2; J gene: TRBJ1-4; clone size: few; D gene: .; CDR3 DNA: TGTGCCAGCAGCCGAGGTGGACCCAATGAAAAACTGTTTTTT; CDR3 protein: CASSRGGPNEKLFF
V gene: TRBV21-1; J gene: TRBJ2-1; clone size: many; D gene: .; CDR3 DNA: TGTGCCAGCAGCATAGCCCCCCCGAGGGACCTATACAATGAGCAGTTCTTC; CDR3 protein: CASSIAPPRDLYNEQFF
V gene: TRBV28; J gene: TRBJ2-7; clone size: few; D gene: TRBD1; CDR3 DNA: TGTGCCAGCAACCCTCCGGACAGGGGTGATCAGTACTTC; CDR3 protein: CASNPPDRGDQYF
V gene: TRBV20-1; J gene: TRBJ2-7; clone size: .; D gene: TRBD2; CDR3 DNA: TGCAGTGCTAGAGTTGGGACTACCAATACGGGCGAGCAGTACTTC; CDR3 protein: CSARVGTTNTGEQYF
V gene: TRBV7-2; J gene: TRBJ1-2; clone size: few; D gene: TRBD1; CDR3 DNA: TGTGCCAGCAGCTCGCCGTCGACAGGGAACTATGGCTACACCTTC; CDR3 protein: CASSSPSTGNYGYTF
V gene: TRBV6-2/TRBV6-3; J gene: TRBJ2-1; clone size: .; D gene: TRBD2; CDR3 DNA: TGTGCCAGCAGTTACTCGGTGACTAGCGGGTTCATTTCCTACAATGAGCAGTTCTTC; CDR3 protein: CASSYSVTSGFISYNEQFF
V gene: TRBV29-1; J gene: TRBJ1-4; clone size: .; D gene: TRBD1; CDR3 DNA: TGCAGCGTACAGGGGATCCTTCCAACTAATGAAAAACTGTTTTTT; CDR3 protein: CSVQGILPTNEKLFF
V gene: TRBV29-1; J gene: TRBJ1-1; clone size: .; D gene: .; CDR3 DNA: TGCAGCGTTCGTCTGTGGAACACTGAAGCTTTCTTT; CDR3 protein: CSVRLWNTEAFF
V gene: TRBV12-3/TRBV12-4; J gene: TRBJ1-1; clone size: many; D gene: TRBD1; CDR3 DNA: TGTGCCAGCAGTTTGACCGGGACAGGGGTGGAAGCTTTCTTT; CDR3 protein: CASSLTGTGVEAFF
V gene: TRBV10-3; J gene: TRBJ2-7; clone size: .; D gene: TRBD1; CDR3 DNA: TGTGCCATCAGTGATGGACAGGGGCCCTACGAGCAGTACTTC; CDR3 protein: CAISDGQGPYEQYF
V gene: TRBV6-4; J gene: TRBJ1-1; clone size: .; D gene: TRBD1; CDR3 DNA: TGTGCCAGCAGTGCCCTGCCTGACATCAGGGGGCAGGGTTACGGGGACACTGAAGCTTTCTTT; CDR3 protein: CASSALPDIRGQGYGDTEAFF
V gene: TRBV18; J gene: TRBJ1-4; clone size: many; D gene: .; CDR3 DNA: TGTGCCAGCTCGCCCGGACAGTTTAGTGCAACTAATGAAAAACTGTTTTTT; CDR3 protein: CASSPGQFSATNEKLFF
V gene: TRBV11-1; J gene: TRBJ1-1; clone size: .; D gene: .; CDR3 DNA: TGTGCCAGCAGCTTATATCAGGGGAACACTGAAGCTTTCTTT; CDR3 protein: CASSLYQGNTEAFF
V gene: TRBV5-1; J gene: TRBJ2-3; clone size: .; D gene: TRBD1; CDR3 DNA: TGCGCCAGCAGCTCGAACAGGGGCCCGCAGTATTTT; CDR3 protein: CASSSNRGPQYF
V gene: TRBV5-1; J gene: TRBJ1-2; clone size: many; D gene: TRBD1; CDR3 DNA: TGCGCCACCACGGACAGGGGGCCTTCTGGCTACACCTTC; CDR3 protein: CATTDRGPSGYTF
V gene: TRBV4-1; J gene: TRBJ2-2; clone size: .; D gene: .; CDR3 DNA: TGCGCCAGCAGCCAAGATCCAGGGAACGGGGAGCTGTTTTTT; CDR3 protein: CASSQDPGNGELFF
V gene: TRBV6-6; J gene: TRBJ1-5; clone size: many; D gene: .; CDR3 DNA: TGTGCCAGCAGTGGGGGTACAGCGAACAATCAGCCCCAGCATTTT; CDR3 protein: CASSGGTANNQPQHF
V gene: TRBV5-5; J gene: TRBJ1-4; clone size: .; D gene: .; CDR3 DNA: TGTGCCAGCAGCTTGGAGGGCGTACCCAATGAAAAACTGTTTTTT; CDR3 protein: CASSLEGVPNEKLFF
V gene: TRBV5-1; J gene: TRBJ2-3; clone size: many; D gene: .; CDR3 DNA: TGCGCCAGCAGCTCTGGTCTCGGAGATACGCAGTATTTT; CDR3 protein: CASSSGLGDTQYF
V gene: TRBV12-3/TRBV12-4; J gene: TRBJ1-3; clone size: .; D gene: .; CDR3 DNA: TGTGCCAGCAGTTTCTCCAGTATCTTCTCTGGAAACACCATATATTTT; CDR3 protein: CASSFSSIFSGNTIYF
V gene: TRBV2; J gene: TRBJ2-2; clone size: many; D gene: .; CDR3 DNA: TGTGCCAGCAGTGGGATAACACCAACCGGGGAGCTGTTTTTT; CDR3 protein: CASSGITPTGELFF
V gene: TRBV20-1; J gene: TRBJ1-1; clone size: .; D gene: .; CDR3 DNA: TGCAGTGCTAGTTCCGTCTCTGGGAGCGGCACTGAAGCTTTCTTT; CDR3 protein: CSASSVSGSGTEAFF
V gene: TRBV29-1; J gene: TRBJ2-7; clone size: few; D gene: .; CDR3 DNA: TGCAGCGTTGGGATTGGAGGGAGAGGACAAGAGCAGTACTTC; CDR3 protein: CSVGIGGRGQEQYF
V gene: TRBV4-1; J gene: TRBJ1-2; clone size: many; D gene: .; CDR3 DNA: TGCGCCAGCAGCCAACTTCTGGGGGGGTTTCCCTCCTATGGCTACACCTTC; CDR3 protein: CASSQLLGGFPSYGYTF
V gene: TRBV20-1; J gene: TRBJ2-1; clone size: many; D gene: .; CDR3 DNA: TGCAGTGCTAGACCCTGGGACACACACACACACAATGAGCAGTTCTTC; CDR3 protein: CSARPWDTHTHNEQFF
V gene: TRBV9; J gene: TRBJ2-7; clone size: few; D gene: .; CDR3 DNA: TGTGCCAGCAGCGTAGACCCCCGGGGGCCTAACAATGAGCAGTACTTC; CDR3 protein: CASSVDPRGPNNEQYF
V gene: TRBV5-1; J gene: TRBJ1-1; clone size: .; D gene: .; CDR3 DNA: TGCGCCAGCAGCTTGGCTGCCCAAAACACTGAAGCTTTCTTT; CDR3 protein: CASSLAAQNTEAFF
V gene: TRBV27; J gene: TRBJ2-7; clone size: many; D gene: .; CDR3 DNA: TGTGCCAGCAGTTTTGCTAGCTCCTACGAGCAGTACTTC; CDR3 protein: CASSFASSYEQYF
V gene: TRBV28; J gene: TRBJ1-4; clone size: few; D gene: .; CDR3 DNA: TGTGCCAGCAGTTTCCGGATGGCTAATGAAAAACTGTTTTTT; CDR3 protein: CASSFRMANEKLFF